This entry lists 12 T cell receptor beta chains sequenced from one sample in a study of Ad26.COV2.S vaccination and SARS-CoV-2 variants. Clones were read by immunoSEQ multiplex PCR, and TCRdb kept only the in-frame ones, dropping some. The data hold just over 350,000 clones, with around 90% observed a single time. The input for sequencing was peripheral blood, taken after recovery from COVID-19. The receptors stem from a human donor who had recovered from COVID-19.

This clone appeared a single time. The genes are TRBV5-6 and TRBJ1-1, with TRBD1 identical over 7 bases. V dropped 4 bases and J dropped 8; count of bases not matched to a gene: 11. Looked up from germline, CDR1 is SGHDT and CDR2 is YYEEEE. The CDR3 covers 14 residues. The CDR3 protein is CASSIQGVESEAFF. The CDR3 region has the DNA TGTGCCAGCAGCATCCAGGGGGTGGAATCGGAAGCTTTCTTT.

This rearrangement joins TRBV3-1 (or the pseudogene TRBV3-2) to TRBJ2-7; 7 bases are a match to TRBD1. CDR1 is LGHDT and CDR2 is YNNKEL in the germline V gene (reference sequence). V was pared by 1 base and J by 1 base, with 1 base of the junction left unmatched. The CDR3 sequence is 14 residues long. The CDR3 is CASSQATGSYEQYF. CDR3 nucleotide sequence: TGTGCCAGCAGCCAAGCGACAGGGTCCTACGAGCAGTACTTC.

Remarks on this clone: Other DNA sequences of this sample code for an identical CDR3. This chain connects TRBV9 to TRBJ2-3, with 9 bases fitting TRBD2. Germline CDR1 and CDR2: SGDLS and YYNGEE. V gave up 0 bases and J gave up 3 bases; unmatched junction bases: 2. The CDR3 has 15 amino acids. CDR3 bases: TGTGCCAGCAGCGTAGGGCTAGCGGGGACAGATACGCAGTATTTT. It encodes CASSVGLAGTDTQYF.

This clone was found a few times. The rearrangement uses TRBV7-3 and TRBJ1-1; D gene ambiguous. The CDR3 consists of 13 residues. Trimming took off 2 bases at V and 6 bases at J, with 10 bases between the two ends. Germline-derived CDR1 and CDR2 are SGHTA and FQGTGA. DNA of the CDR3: TGTGCCAGCAGCTTAGAGGCTGGCGCTGAAGCTTTCTTT. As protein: CASSLEAGAEAFF.

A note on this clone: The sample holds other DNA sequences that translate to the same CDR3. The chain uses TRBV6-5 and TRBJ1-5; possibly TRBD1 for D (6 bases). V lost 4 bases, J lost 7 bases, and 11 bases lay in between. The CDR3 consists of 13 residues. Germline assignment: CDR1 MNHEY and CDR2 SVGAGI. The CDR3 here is CASSSQGGQPQHF. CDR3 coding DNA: TGTGCCAGCAGTTCACAGGGCGGGCAGCCCCAGCATTTT.

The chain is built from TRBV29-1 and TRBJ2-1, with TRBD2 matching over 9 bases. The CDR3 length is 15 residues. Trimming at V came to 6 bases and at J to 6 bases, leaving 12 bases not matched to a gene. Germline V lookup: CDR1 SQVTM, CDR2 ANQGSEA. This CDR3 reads CSVQGGLAGSNEQFF. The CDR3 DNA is TGCAGCGTGCAAGGTGGGCTAGCGGGGTCCAATGAGCAGTTCTTC.

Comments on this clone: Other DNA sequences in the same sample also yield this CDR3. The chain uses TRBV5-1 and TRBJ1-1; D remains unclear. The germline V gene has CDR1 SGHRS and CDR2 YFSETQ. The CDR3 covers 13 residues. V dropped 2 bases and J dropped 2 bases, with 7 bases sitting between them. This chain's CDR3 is CASSFRENTEAFF. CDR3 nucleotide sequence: TGCGCCAGCAGCTTCCGGGAAAACACTGAAGCTTTCTTT. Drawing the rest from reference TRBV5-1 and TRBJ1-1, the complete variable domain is KAGVTQTPRYLIKTRGQQVTLSCSPISGHRSVSWYQQTPGQGLQFLFEYFSETQRNKGNFPGRFSGRQFSNSRSEMNVSTLELGDSALYLCASSFRENTEAFFGQGTRLTVV.

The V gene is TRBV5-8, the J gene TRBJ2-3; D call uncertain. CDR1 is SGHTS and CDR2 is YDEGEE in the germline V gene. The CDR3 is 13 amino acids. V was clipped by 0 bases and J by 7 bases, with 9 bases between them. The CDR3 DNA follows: TGTGCCAGCAGCTTGGGAAGCCGTTATACGCAGTATTTT. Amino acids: CASSLGSRYTQYF.

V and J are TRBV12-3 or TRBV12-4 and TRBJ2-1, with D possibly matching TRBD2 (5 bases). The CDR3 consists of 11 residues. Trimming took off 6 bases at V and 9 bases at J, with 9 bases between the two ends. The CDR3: CASSRRGEQFF. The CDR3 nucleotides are TGTGCCAGCAGCCGCCGGGGTGAGCAGTTCTTC.

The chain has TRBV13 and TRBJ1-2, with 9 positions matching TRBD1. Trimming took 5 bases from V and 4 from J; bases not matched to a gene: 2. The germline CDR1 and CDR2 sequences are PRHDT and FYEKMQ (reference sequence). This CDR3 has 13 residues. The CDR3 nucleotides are TGTGCCAGCAGCACACAGGGGGCCTATGGCTACACCTTC. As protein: CASSTQGAYGYTF. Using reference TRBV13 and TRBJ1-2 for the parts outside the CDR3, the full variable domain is AAGVIQSPRHLIKEKRETATLKCYPIPRHDTVYWYQQGPGQDPQFLISFYEKMQSDKGSIPDRFSAQQFSDYHSELNMSSLELGDSALYFCASSTQGAYGYTFGSGTRLTVV.

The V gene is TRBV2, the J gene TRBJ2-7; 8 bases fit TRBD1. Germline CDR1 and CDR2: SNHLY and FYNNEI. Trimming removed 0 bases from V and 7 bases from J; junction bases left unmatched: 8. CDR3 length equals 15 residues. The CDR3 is CASSEARDRTGEQYF. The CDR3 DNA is TGTGCCAGCAGTGAAGCTAGGGACCGGACAGGGGAGCAGTACTTC.

The CDR3 spells CASSLKGSPGGLTDTQYF. Written as DNA, the CDR3 is TGTGCCAGCAGCTTGAAGGGGTCGCCAGGGGGCTTGACAGATACGCAGTATTTT. V is TRBV5-6 and J is TRBJ2-3; 8 positions agree with TRBD1. CDR3 length: 18 residues. Looked up from germline, CDR1 is SGHDT and CDR2 is YYEEEE. The V gene end was trimmed by 1 base and the J gene end by 3 bases; junction bases not matched to a gene: 13.